This T cell receptor beta chain is from a study of T cell repertoires in cytomegalovirus infection. Study in general: Matching HLA type, along with CMV infection, was indicated by public TCR beta signatures.

Via MiXCR, TCRdb re-called the reads, giving one row per CDR3 protein. The table records 200,000 to 250,000 distinct CDR3 sequences, 6% to 8% of them present only once. This clonotype was counted at least ten times. Trimming removed 3 bases at V and 0 bases at J, with 16 bases between. CDR1 SEHNR and CDR2 FQNEAQ come from the germline V gene (reference sequence). CDR3 size: 17 residues. Source material: PBMCs. J is TRBJ2-3 and V is TRBV7-9; a possible D gene is TRBD2 (6 bases). The TCR comes from a human donor in good health (CMV status not recorded). Some clones in this sample may be carry-over from other donors' samples. CDR3 amino acids: CASSFSVEGPSTDTQYF. CDR3 coding DNA: TGTGCCAGCAGCTTCTCGGTGGAGGGCCCTAGCACAGATACGCAGTATTTT.